The T cell receptor (beta chain) described here comes from a study of T cell clonotyping in hematopoietic cell transplantation. Study findings and constraints: Cells were unsorted, so CD4 and CD8 contributions were not separated. Graft donor and pretransplant recipient Inverse Simpson Index values predicted broader posttransplant TCR diversity. Pathologically expanded recipient clonotypes increased progressively from day 30 to day 180 as diversity fell. At the given depth, recipient repertoires were over 95% de novo clonotypes.

A remark on this clone: What it binds is unknown.

Profiled with immunoSEQ multiplex PCR; TCRdb holds only in-frame clones, not every one. The sample contains tens of thousands of clones, about 95% of which appear only once. The J segment lost 4 bases and the V segment lost 4 bases, leaving 3 bases of the junction unmatched. The length of the CDR3 is 13 residues. Per germline, CDR1 SGHRS and CDR2 YFSETQ. Sequenced: peripheral blood mononuclear cells. The J gene is TRBJ1-1, the V gene TRBV5-1, with 8 positions matching TRBD1. This receptor was obtained from a woman aged 45-59 years in good health. Some clones in this sample may be carry-over from other donors' samples. CDR3 in amino acids: CASSRTGPTEAFF. The CDR3 DNA is TGCGCCAGCAGCAGGACAGGGCCCACTGAAGCTTTCTTT.